The 2 T cell receptor beta chains below come from one sample, sequenced in a study of blood T cell repertoires in COVID-19. Libraries were prepared by immunoSEQ multiplex PCR; TCRdb keeps only in-frame clonotypes and omits some of them. Seen here are under 150,000 clones, over 80% observed once, and the top ten hold less than 7%. Source material: PBMCs or T cells enriched from blood (not recorded which). These receptors came from a woman in her forties who had recovered from COVID-19.

This clone has a handful of counts. J is TRBJ2-7 and V is TRBV19; 9 positions agree with TRBD1. CDR3 length equals 16 residues. V was pared by 3 bases and J by 4 bases, with 10 bases of the junction left unmatched. Germline CDR1 reads LNHDA; CDR2 reads SQIVND (reference sequence). The chain's CDR3 is CASSIDLQGASYEQYF. In DNA form, the CDR3 reads TGTGCCAGTAGTATCGACCTACAGGGGGCATCATACGAGCAGTACTTC.

The rearrangement links TRBV11-2 to TRBJ2-5, with TRBD2 identical over 9 bases. Germline trimming cut 3 bases from V and 4 bases from J; bases unmatched to any gene: 6. CDR3 length: 15 residues. In germline, CDR1 is SGHAT, CDR2 FQNNGV. The CDR3 region is CASSFIAGVTETQYF. As DNA, the CDR3 is TGTGCCAGCAGCTTCATAGCGGGAGTGACAGAGACCCAGTACTTC.